The subject of this entry is one TCR beta chain. Its antigen remains unknown. The sample belongs to a study of T cell responses to AZD1222 COVID-19 vaccine. Study findings and constraints: Only a handful of individuals given AZD1222 were seropositive at baseline. White British donors predominated, females outnumbered males, and clonal diversity was possibly underestimated. Repertoires were collected only later (after the peak T cell response had occurred). Vaccine-associated CD4 TCRs ranged over spike, dominating at 160-218 and 743-854.

The CDR3 totals 16 residues. With 7 bases clipped from V and 4 bases from J, the junction kept 15 bases outside the gene matches. CDR1 MDHEN and CDR2 SYDVKM come from the germline V gene. This table comes from immunoSEQ multiplex PCR, and its TCRdb copy is limited to in-frame clones, with some not included. The sample has over 110,000 clones; 85% to 95% are singletons. The chain employs TRBV28 and TRBJ1-2; TRBD1 matches at 7 bases. The sample here was peripheral blood, taken 28 days after the second AZD1222 dose. This receptor was identified in an adult who received the AZD1222 COVID-19 vaccine. CDR3 protein: CASTRTGQTGPYGYTF. DNA for the CDR3: TGTGCCAGCACCAGAACGGGACAGACGGGGCCCTATGGCTACACCTTC.